What follows describes a single TCR beta chain. The record originates from a study of blood T cells in healthy people across ages. A sample-barcoded 5' primer and a J-beta primer mix were used in a second PCR of about 7 to 12 cycles. From the 5' RACE reads, TCRdb called clonotypes with MiXCR, one entry per CDR3 protein. The sample records over 600,000 distinct CDR3 sequences, roughly 43% being singletons. The V gene's germline CDR1 is MGHDK and CDR2 SYGVNS. The CDR3 loop spans 16 amino acids. The V gene lost 2 bases and the J gene lost 2 bases, with 12 bases spanning the gap. Those donating, healthy Caucasian individuals from Russia, were aged about 6 to 100.

The clonotype was recovered from an elderly man in good health. Sample: blood. The V call is TRBV25-1, the J call TRBJ1-4; D gene ambiguous. Here the CDR3 reads CASSELGLGTNEKLFF. CDR3 DNA: TGTGCCAGCAGTGAACTGGGCTTGGGGACTAATGAAAAACTGTTTTTT.